Each of the 21 T cell receptor beta chains below was sequenced from the same sample in a study of cytomegalovirus exposure and HLA in healthy donors. In the PCR, 60 Vbeta and 13 Jbeta primers were used. Some clones are missing from TCRdb's copy, which holds only in-frame ones; the method was immunoSEQ multiplex PCR. Of some 140,000 clones listed, under 85% are singletons. The sequenced material came from PBMCs. These receptors were collected from a man aged 18 to 30 in good health and CMV-seronegative.

The chain uses TRBV5-6 and TRBJ1-5; 11 nucleotides align to TRBD1. Germline loops: CDR1 SGHDT, CDR2 YYEEEE. Germline trimming cut 3 bases from V and 4 bases from J; bases unmatched to any gene: 9. This CDR3 has 17 amino acids. The CDR3 region is CASSSGQGARKNQPQHF. The CDR3 DNA reads as TGTGCCAGCAGCTCCGGACAGGGGGCGCGGAAAAATCAGCCCCAGCATTTT.

The table lists this clone with a few counts. The chain has TRBV6-1 and TRBJ1-6, with TRBD1 matching over 7 bases. The V segment lost 6 bases and the J segment 8 bases; nucleotides outside the gene matches: 7. The CDR3 is made up of 14 amino acids. Germline assignment: CDR1 MNHNS and CDR2 SASEGT. In DNA form, the CDR3 reads TGTGCCAGCAGGGAACGGGACAGCTATTCACCCCTCCACTTT. This translates into CASRERDSYSPLHF.

The gene calls are TRBV5-5 and TRBJ1-2; 9 nucleotides align to TRBD1. Trimming removed 2 bases from V and 0 bases from J; junction bases left unmatched: 2. This CDR3 region has 15 residues. Germline assignment: CDR1 SGHKS and CDR2 YYEKEE (reference sequence). This CDR3 is CASSLTGGPNYGYTF. The CDR3 bases are TGTGCCAGCAGCTTAACAGGGGGCCCTAACTATGGCTACACCTTC.

In its sample, this clone was seen once. This sequence joins TRBV5-1 and TRBJ1-4, with 7 positions matching TRBD1. CDR1 and CDR2 from the germline V gene are SGHRS and YFSETQ. The ends lost 5 bases at V and 8 bases at J; junction bases unmatched: 9. The CDR3 sequence is 14 residues long. DNA of the CDR3: TGCGCCAGCAGACACGGACAGGTCGGCGAAAAACTGTTTTTT. It specifies CASRHGQVGEKLFF. Filled out from reference TRBV5-1 and TRBJ1-4, the complete variable domain reads KAGVTQTPRYLIKTRGQQVTLSCSPISGHRSVSWYQQTPGQGLQFLFEYFSETQRNKGNFPGRFSGRQFSNSRSEMNVSTLELGDSALYLCASRHGQVGEKLFFGSGTQLSVL.

This clone was counted between two and nine times. The CDR3 nucleotides read TGTGCCAGCAGCTCGGGACAGGGGAGGACCCAGTACTTC. Protein: CASSSGQGRTQYF. The chain couples TRBV11-2 to TRBJ2-5; 10 bases match TRBD1. The germline gives CDR1 SGHAT, CDR2 FQNNGV. The CDR3 runs to 13 residues. V lost 4 bases, J lost 7 bases, and 3 bases stayed unmatched.

This clone occurred a few times. This sequence joins TRBV7-9 and TRBJ2-7, with a possible D match to TRBD1 (5 bases). The V end lost 5 bases, the J end lost 6 bases, and 11 bases lay between the germline ends. The CDR3 runs to 12 residues. Germline CDR1 and CDR2: SEHNR and FQNEAQ (reference sequence). DNA for the CDR3: TGTGCCAGCAGCCCTGACAGCGCCGAGCAGTACTTC. Translating it yields CASSPDSAEQYF.

In DNA, the CDR3 is TGTGCCACCAGCAGAGAACGGCCGGGATTAGGTACTGAAGCTTTCTTT. The encoded protein is CATSRERPGLGTEAFF. The J gene is TRBJ1-1, the V gene TRBV15; the D is unclear. The CDR3 spans 16 residues. Per germline, CDR1 LNHNV and CDR2 YYDKDF (reference sequence). V gave up 0 bases and J gave up 5 bases, with 16 bases separating them. Filled out from reference TRBV15 and TRBJ1-1, the complete variable domain reads DAMVIQNPRYQVTQFGKPVTLSCSQTLNHNVMYWYQQKSSQAPKLLFHYYDKDFNNEADTPDNFQSRRPNTSFCFLDIRSPGLGDTAMYLCATSRERPGLGTEAFFGQGTRLTVV.

The rearrangement uses TRBV4-3 and TRBJ2-3; 9 bases map to TRBD1. V trimming: 5 bases; J trimming: 4 bases; junction bases outside the gene matches: 1. The V gene's germline CDR1 is LGHNA and CDR2 YSLEER. The CDR3 sequence is 13 residues long. The CDR3 sequence: CASSRTGADTQYF. The CDR3 nucleotides read TGCGCCAGCAGCAGGACAGGGGCAGATACGCAGTATTTT.

This clone was recorded a few times. The rearrangement joins TRBV14 to TRBJ2-7; no clear D gene. The CDR3 contains 13 residues. V gave up 1 base and J gave up 3 bases, with 7 bases separating them. Germline V CDR1 and CDR2: SGHDN, FVKESK. CDR3 DNA: TGTGCCAGCAGCCAAGGAGGATGCTACGAGCAGTACTTC. It encodes CASSQGGCYEQYF.

J is TRBJ2-7 and V is TRBV6-5, with a weak D call TRBD2 (6 bases). V lost 1 base to trimming and J lost 6 bases, with 13 bases between them. CDR1 is MNHEY and CDR2 is SVGAGI in the germline V gene. The CDR3 contains 14 residues. The CDR3 nucleotides are TGTGCCAGCAGTTACTTGGGGGGTTCGGGCGAGCAGTACTTC. This sequence encodes CASSYLGGSGEQYF.

This chain uses TRBV5-8 with TRBJ2-3, with TRBD2 matching over 10 bases. This CDR3 is 16 amino acids long. V shed 4 bases, J shed 2 bases, and the junction held 7 bases outside the gene matches. The germline V gene encodes CDR1 SGHTS and CDR2 YDEGEE. CDR3: CASSPRTSGYTDTQYF. In DNA, the CDR3 is TGTGCCAGCAGCCCCCGGACTAGCGGCTACACAGATACGCAGTATTTT.

This chain joins TRBV10-3 and TRBJ1-3; TRBD1 is a possible D gene (5 bases). V lost 10 bases and J lost 0, with 7 bases in between. This CDR3 region has 12 residues. In germline, CDR1 is ENHRY, CDR2 SYGVKD. DNA for the CDR3: TGTGCCACCGGGGGCTCTGGAAACACCATATATTTT. Protein sequence: CATGGSGNTIYF.

The J gene is TRBJ1-1, the V gene TRBV27; 10 nucleotides align to TRBD1. J lost 4 bases, V lost 4 bases, and 6 bases had no gene match. The germline CDR1 and CDR2 sequences are MNHEY and SMNVEV (reference sequence). The CDR3 has 15 residues. The CDR3 reads CASSYRTGGVTEAFF. CDR3 DNA: TGTGCCAGCAGTTACAGGACAGGGGGGGTCACTGAAGCTTTCTTT.

Here the CDR3 reads CASSVEKGSRETQYF. DNA of the CDR3: TGTGCCAGCAGCGTAGAAAAGGGGTCTAGGGAGACCCAGTACTTC. The chain recombines TRBV9 with TRBJ2-5, with a weak D call TRBD1 (5 bases). CDR3 length: 15 residues. The germline V gene encodes CDR1 SGDLS and CDR2 YYNGEE. Trimming removed 0 bases at V and 5 bases at J, with 14 bases between.

This clone was picked up a small number of times. The gene calls are TRBV5-4 and TRBJ2-3, with D tentatively TRBD2 (7 bases). Germline V gene lookup returns CDR1 SGHNT and CDR2 YYREEE (reference sequence). The CDR3 runs 16 residues. Trimming took off 0 bases at V and 0 bases at J, with 11 bases between the two ends. CDR3 loop: CASSLGGGRSTDTQYF. The CDR3 nucleotides are TGTGCCAGCAGCTTGGGGGGGGGCAGGAGCACAGATACGCAGTATTTT.

V is TRBV27 and J is TRBJ1-1; TRBD1 matches 9 bases. With V trimmed by 5 bases and J by 0 bases, 10 bases remained unmatched. In germline, CDR1 is MNHEY, CDR2 SMNVEV (reference sequence). The CDR3 sequence is 17 residues long. CDR3 residues: CASSISGTGGLNTEAFF. The CDR3 bases are TGTGCCAGCAGTATTTCGGGCACAGGGGGCTTGAACACTGAAGCTTTCTTT.

The V gene is TRBV5-6, the J gene TRBJ2-2; TRBD1 matches 9 bases. V was clipped by 9 bases and J by 3 bases; unmatched bases: 3. The V gene's germline CDR1 is SGHDT and CDR2 YYEEEE. This CDR3 is 13 amino acids long. CDR3: CATRQGDTGELFF. The CDR3 bases are TGTGCCACCCGACAGGGGGACACCGGGGAGCTGTTTTTT.

The chain employs TRBV7-6 and TRBJ2-1; 7 positions match TRBD1. After removal of 4 bases from V and 0 bases from J, the junction contained 9 bases not matched to a gene. This CDR3 is built from 17 residues. Per the germline V gene, CDR1 is SGHVS and CDR2 is FNYEAQ. The CDR3 spells CASSSEPRGSSYNEQFF. The CDR3, as DNA: TGTGCCAGCAGCTCCGAGCCCAGGGGGAGCTCCTACAATGAGCAGTTCTTC.

The rearrangement links TRBV6-5 to TRBJ1-1; 9 bases fit TRBD1. V was pared by 1 base and J by 7 bases, with 4 bases of the junction left unmatched. The CDR3 covers 14 residues. CDR1 and CDR2 from the germline V gene are MNHEY and SVGAGI. CDR3 in DNA: TGTGCCAGCAGTTACTGGGGACAGGGCGGTGAAGCTTTCTTT. Protein sequence: CASSYWGQGGEAFF.

The rearrangement joins TRBV6-1 to TRBJ2-6, with 7 bases fitting TRBD2. Germline V CDR1 and CDR2: MNHNS, SASEGT. V dropped 3 bases and J dropped 4; count of bases not matched to a gene: 3. CDR3 length equals 15 residues. In DNA, the CDR3 is TGTGCCAGCAGTGAGAAGGGAGGGGGGGCCAACGTCCTGACTTTC. It specifies CASSEKGGGANVLTF.

This chain links TRBV4-3 with TRBJ2-6; weak D call: TRBD1 (6 bases). Between the trimmed V and J ends, which lost 4 bases and 1 base, there was a span of 8 bases. The CDR3 is 15 amino acids. Germline lookup yields CDR1 LGHNA and CDR2 YSLEER. The chain's CDR3 is CASSPGTSGANVLTF. CDR3 bases: TGCGCCAGCAGCCCGGGGACATCTGGGGCCAACGTCCTGACTTTC.